This TCR beta chain was sequenced during a study of OX40 agonist ivuxolimab in advanced cancers. Study-wide findings and caveats: In the 0.1 to 3.0 mg/kg range, CD4+ and CD8+ blood T cells had expanded clonally by week 6. Expanded clones were, on average, more numerous among CD8+ T cells than CD4+.

V was shortened by 2 bases and J by 6 bases, with 26 bases between the two germline ends. The CDR3 is made up of 18 amino acids. The V gene's germline CDR1 is SGHTA and CDR2 FQGNSA. Assay: immunoSEQ multiplex PCR; the TCRdb copy retains only in-frame clones and omits some. The sample contains 13,000 to 15,000 clones, about 90% of which appear only once. On this clone itself: The antigen remains unidentified.

Patients were ruled out by autoimmune disease history or systemic immunosuppression. Sampled blood was obtained at baseline, cycle 4 day 1, and cycle 7 day 1. The sequence was obtained from an adult with an advanced solid tumor such as melanoma, head and neck, liver or kidney cancer. The source was CD4+ or CD8+ T cells sorted from blood, collected in a trial of the OX40 agonist ivuxolimab. J is TRBJ2-7 and V is TRBV7-2, with D perhaps given as TRBD1 or TRBD2 (5 bases each). As DNA, the CDR3 is TGTGCCAGCAGCTTACGAGGGGTAACAAACCTACCTCGTACCGAGCAGTACTTC. Translating it yields CASSLRGVTNLPRTEQYF. The variable domain in full, with the rest retrieved from reference TRBV7-2 and TRBJ2-7, is GAGVSQSPSNKVTEKGKDVELRCDPISGHTALYWYRQSLGQGLEFLIYFQGNSAPDKSGLPSDRFSAERTGGSVSTLTIQRTQQEDSAVYLCASSLRGVTNLPRTEQYFGPGTRLTVT.